This is a list of T cell receptor beta chains from one sample in a study. MiXCR was run by TCRdb on the 5' RACE reads, yielding one entry per CDR3 protein. The data hold more than 45,000 distinct CDR3 sequences, with 25% to 30% observed a single time. The source material was tumor-infiltrating memory CD4+ T cells sorted from the breast tumor. The receptors come from a female donor with breast cancer. Each CDR3 is given with its conserved first and last residue. The D gene is left open where the match is weak. The listing skips clone size in some rows; elsewhere it reads once, few, many or a size class.

J gene	D gene	V gene	clone size	CDR3 protein	CDR3 DNA
TRBJ1-6	TRBD1	TRBV7-2	many	CASSLRDRGRSPLHF	TGTGCCAGCAGCTTAAGGGACAGGGGGCGTTCACCCCTCCACTTT
TRBJ1-5	-	TRBV18	once	CASSLDGGQPQHF	TGTGCCAGCTCCCTGGATGGGGGTCAGCCCCAGCATTTT
TRBJ2-3	TRBD1	TRBV2	few	CASSEDRLTDTQYF	TGTGCCAGCAGTGAGGACAGGCTCACAGATACGCAGTATTTT
TRBJ2-1	TRBD2	TRBV5-1	many	CASRASGDNEQFF	TGCGCCAGCAGGGCTAGCGGGGACAATGAGCAGTTCTTC
TRBJ1-6	-	TRBV20-1	-	CSATSGQGNSPLHF	TGCAGTGCCACGAGCGGGCAGGGGAATTCACCCCTCCACTTT
TRBJ2-2	TRBD2	TRBV30	-	CAWIASGTPTGELFF	TGTGCCTGGATCGCCAGCGGGACTCCGACCGGGGAGCTGTTTTTT
TRBJ2-3	-	TRBV20-1	few	CSAYQPGPDTQYF	TGCAGTGCCTACCAGCCGGGGCCAGATACGCAGTATTTT
TRBJ1-3	TRBD1	TRBV5-1	-	CASSLGDRASGNTIYF	TGCGCCAGCAGCTTGGGGGACAGGGCCTCTGGAAACACCATATATTTT
TRBJ1-4	-	TRBV28	-	CASTRQTSEKLFF	TGTGCCAGCACCCGACAGACGAGTGAAAAACTGTTTTTT
TRBJ1-2	-	TRBV12-3/TRBV12-4	few	CASSSAPFGGYTF	TGTGCCAGCAGCTCGGCCCCATTCGGTGGCTACACCTTC
TRBJ1-2	TRBD1	TRBV20-1	-	CSAREQGRGYGYTF	TGCAGTGCTAGAGAACAGGGGAGGGGCTATGGCTACACCTTC
TRBJ1-4	-	TRBV28	-	CASSPSGGSNEKLFF	TGTGCCAGCAGTCCGTCTGGGGGAAGTAATGAAAAACTGTTTTTT
TRBJ1-1	-	TRBV7-9	-	CASSLAGTYMNTEAFF	TGTGCCAGCAGCTTAGCCGGGACATACATGAACACTGAAGCTTTCTTT
TRBJ1-1	TRBD1	TRBV5-1	-	CASSWTGTGNEAFF	TGCGCCAGCAGCTGGACCGGGACAGGGAATGAAGCTTTCTTT
TRBJ2-1	TRBD2	TRBV7-3	-	CASSETGTSGNEQFF	TGTGCCAGCAGCGAAACCGGGACTAGCGGCAATGAGCAGTTCTTC
TRBJ1-1	-	TRBV5-1	few	CASSPNTGQKGAFF	TGCGCCAGCAGCCCGAATACCGGACAGAAGGGAGCTTTCTTT
TRBJ1-2	-	TRBV29-1	-	CSVERGSGYTF	TGCAGCGTTGAAAGGGGGTCGGGCTACACCTTC
TRBJ2-1	-	TRBV5-6	few	CASTLGPNNEQFF	TGTGCCAGCACCCTGGGCCCTAACAATGAGCAGTTCTTC
TRBJ2-3	-	TRBV9	few	CASSGDLHTQYF	TGTGCCAGCAGCGGAGATCTACATACGCAGTATTTT
TRBJ2-1	TRBD1	TRBV5-1	few	CASSSQTGSHEQFF	TGCGCCAGCAGCTCCCAGACAGGGAGCCATGAGCAGTTCTTC
TRBJ2-3	-	TRBV7-9	-	CASSSSGGPDTQYF	TGTGCCAGCAGCTCGAGCGGAGGGCCAGATACGCAGTATTTT
TRBJ2-7	-	TRBV6-5	-	CASKGTPSYEQYF	TGTGCCAGCAAGGGTACCCCCAGCTACGAGCAGTACTTC
TRBJ1-1	-	TRBV6-2/TRBV6-3	few	CASSWTVNTEAFF	TGTGCCAGCAGTTGGACCGTGAACACTGAAGCTTTCTTT
TRBJ1-5	-	TRBV7-2	-	CASSFLIDQPQHF	TGTGCCAGCAGCTTTCTTATCGATCAGCCCCAGCATTTT
TRBJ2-7	TRBD2	TRBV6-5	-	CASSVGTSGKGTSYERYF	TGTGCCAGCAGTGTCGGGACTAGCGGGAAAGGAACGAGCTACGAGCGGTACTTC
TRBJ1-2	-	TRBV7-9	many	CASSLDVYGYTF	TGTGCCAGCAGCTTAGACGTTTATGGCTACACCTTC
TRBJ1-1	-	TRBV20-1	few	CSAMGLNTEAFF	TGCAGTGCAATGGGACTTAACACTGAAGCTTTCTTT
TRBJ1-2	TRBD1	TRBV7-2	-	CASSLVVGQGYGYTF	TGTGCCAGCAGCTTAGTAGTGGGACAGGGTTATGGCTACACCTTC
TRBJ1-6	-	TRBV7-9	few	CALWKDSPLHF	TGTGCCCTCTGGAAGGATTCACCCCTCCACTTT